This T cell receptor (beta chain) derives from a study of cytomegalovirus exposure and HLA in healthy donors. Researchers ran the PCR with 60 Vbeta and 13 Jbeta primers. Repertoires were generated with immunoSEQ multiplex PCR, while TCRdb's copy carries only in-frame clones and drops some. The data show roughly 190,000 clones, almost 75% seen once. At the time of sampling, donors were nominally healthy, though unrecorded immune exposures were likely. Study findings and constraints: Upon later analysis, HLA-associated TCR beta chains proved more clonally expanded than other, equally common chains.

Germline-derived CDR1 and CDR2 are KGHSH and LQKENI. There are 15 residues in the CDR3. Unmatched junction bases numbered 5, after V lost 7 bases and J lost 2 bases. As to this clone: Its antigen is unknown.

The source of this sequence is a woman in her thirties in good health and CMV-seropositive. Sequencing was carried out using PBMCs. The rearrangement joins TRBV18 to TRBJ1-1; 12 bases map to TRBD1. This CDR3 reads CASYRDRGRNTEAFF. The CDR3 DNA reads TGTGCCAGCTACCGGGACAGGGGGCGCAACACTGAAGCTTTCTTT.